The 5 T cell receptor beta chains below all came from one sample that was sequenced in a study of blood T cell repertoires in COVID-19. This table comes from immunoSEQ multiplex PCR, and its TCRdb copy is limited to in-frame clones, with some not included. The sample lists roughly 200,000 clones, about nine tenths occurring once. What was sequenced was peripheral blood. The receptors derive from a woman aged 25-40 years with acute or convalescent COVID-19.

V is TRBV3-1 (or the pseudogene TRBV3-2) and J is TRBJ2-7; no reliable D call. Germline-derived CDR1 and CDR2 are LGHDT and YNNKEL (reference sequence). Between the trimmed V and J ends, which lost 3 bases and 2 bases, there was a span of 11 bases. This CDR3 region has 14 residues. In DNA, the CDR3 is TGTGCCAGCAGCCAGGCCGACACAGCCTACGAGCAGTACTTC. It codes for CASSQADTAYEQYF.

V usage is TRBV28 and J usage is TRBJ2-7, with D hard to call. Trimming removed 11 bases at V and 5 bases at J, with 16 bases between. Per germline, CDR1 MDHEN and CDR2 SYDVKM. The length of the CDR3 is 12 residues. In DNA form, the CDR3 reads TGTGCCGCCCAGAGGTTGGAAAACGAGCAGTACTTC. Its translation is CAAQRLENEQYF.

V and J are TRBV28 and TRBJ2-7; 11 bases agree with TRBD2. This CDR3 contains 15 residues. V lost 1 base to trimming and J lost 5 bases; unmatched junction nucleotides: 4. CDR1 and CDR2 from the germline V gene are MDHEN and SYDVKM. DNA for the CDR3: TGTGCCAGCAGTTTATCTTTAGCGGGAGGGCACGAGCAGTACTTC. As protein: CASSLSLAGGHEQYF.

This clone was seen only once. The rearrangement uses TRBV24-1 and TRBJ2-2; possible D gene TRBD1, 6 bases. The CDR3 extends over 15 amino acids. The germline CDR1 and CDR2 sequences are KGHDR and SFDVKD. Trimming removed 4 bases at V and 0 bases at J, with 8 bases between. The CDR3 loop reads CATSDSGANTGELFF. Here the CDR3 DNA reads TGTGCCACCAGTGACTCAGGGGCGAACACCGGGGAGCTGTTTTTT.

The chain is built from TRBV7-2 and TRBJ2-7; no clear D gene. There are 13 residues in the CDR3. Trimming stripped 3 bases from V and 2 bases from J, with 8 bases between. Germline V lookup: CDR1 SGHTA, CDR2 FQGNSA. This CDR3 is CASSFNSPYEQYF. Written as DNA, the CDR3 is TGTGCCAGCAGCTTCAACAGTCCCTACGAGCAGTACTTC.